These 8 T cell receptor beta chains came from one sample sequenced in a study of beta chain features in type 1 diabetes. The whole isolated RNA underwent reverse transcription, so sequencing captured expressed TCRB transcripts. Only in-frame clones appear in the TCRdb table, and some are missing; sequencing was by immunoSEQ multiplex PCR. The table shows about 900,000 clones, with about 17% occurring only once. Sequencing input: naive CD4+ T cells from blood. Receptors were obtained from a woman younger than 35 in good health.

V and J are TRBV18 and TRBJ2-5, with a possible D match to TRBD2 (5 bases). This CDR3 has 13 residues. The V and J ends lost 8 bases and 1 base respectively, with 11 bases between them. Germline CDR1 KGHSH, CDR2 LQKENI. In DNA, the CDR3 is TGTGCCAGCCGCGAGGGCATCCAAGAGACCCAGTACTTC. This encodes CASREGIQETQYF.

In its sample, this clone was seen a few times. This rearrangement joins TRBV5-6 to TRBJ2-2; 12 positions agree with TRBD2. With 4 bases clipped from V and 5 bases from J, the junction kept 3 bases outside the gene matches. The CDR3 is 15 residues long. Germline V gives CDR1 SGHDT, CDR2 YYEEEE. The CDR3 loop reads CASSPLAGGTGELFF. Here the CDR3 DNA reads TGTGCCAGCAGCCCCCTAGCGGGAGGGACCGGGGAGCTGTTTTTT.

This clone was observed a few times. V and J are TRBV5-4 and TRBJ2-3; the D gene is possibly TRBD2 (6 bases). Germline CDR1 reads SGHNT; CDR2 reads YYREEE (reference sequence). The CDR3 length is 14 residues. V was clipped by 4 bases and J by 6 bases, with 15 bases between them. The CDR3, as DNA: TGTGCCAGCAGCCCGCGGCTAGCGTCGGATACGCAGTATTTT. Translated, it gives CASSPRLASDTQYF.

The chain links TRBV9 to TRBJ2-3; D is perhaps TRBD1 or TRBD2 (6 bases each). The CDR3 has 15 residues. Germline values: CDR1 SGDLS, CDR2 YYNGEE. With 0 bases removed from V and 7 bases from J, the gap between germline ends came to 15 bases. Here the CDR3 DNA reads TGTGCCAGCAGCGTAGAAGGCGGAGGGGGGAATACGCAGTATTTT. Protein: CASSVEGGGGNTQYF. The full variable domain, its missing parts supplied by reference TRBV9 and TRBJ2-3, is DSGVTQTPKHLITATGQRVTLRCSPRSGDLSVYWYQQSLDQGLQFLIQYYNGEERAKGNILERFSAQQFPDLHSELNLSSLELGDSALYFCASSVEGGGGNTQYFGPGTRLTVL.

V and J are TRBV27 and TRBJ2-7; D ambiguous. CDR3 length: 15 residues. Germline V gene sequence: CDR1 MNHEY, CDR2 SMNVEV (reference sequence). Trimming shortened V by 2 bases and J by 2 bases, and 13 bases separated the two germline ends. The CDR3 region is CASSLGKRLTYEQYF. The CDR3 bases are TGTGCCAGCAGTTTAGGAAAGAGACTCACCTACGAGCAGTACTTC.

This clone was seen only a few times. The chain couples TRBV7-9 to TRBJ1-1; 7 bases line up with TRBD1. The ends lost 4 bases at V and 5 bases at J; junction bases unmatched: 4. The CDR3 extends over 13 amino acids. CDR1 is SEHNR and CDR2 is FQNEAQ in the germline V gene (reference sequence). CDR3 nucleotides: TGTGCCAGCAGCTCCACAGGGGAAACTGAAGCTTTCTTT. Protein sequence: CASSSTGETEAFF.

In its sample, this clone was seen a few times. The chain has TRBV6-6 and TRBJ2-7; 8 bases map to TRBD2. Trimming removed 8 bases from V and 6 bases from J; junction bases left unmatched: 12. Germline V gives CDR1 MNHNY, CDR2 SVGAGI (reference sequence). The CDR3 covers 14 residues. CDR3: CASVSTGGPREQYF. Written as DNA, the CDR3 is TGTGCCAGCGTCTCGACGGGAGGGCCTCGCGAGCAGTACTTC.

The gene calls are TRBV28 and TRBJ1-5; the D gene is possibly TRBD1 (6 bases). The CDR3 has 16 amino acids. V lost 2 bases and J 2 bases, leaving 13 bases between the germline ends. Looked up from germline, CDR1 is MDHEN and CDR2 is SYDVKM. The CDR3 protein is CASSLSWGARNQPQHF. CDR3 bases: TGTGCCAGCAGTTTAAGTTGGGGGGCGCGCAATCAGCCCCAGCATTTT.